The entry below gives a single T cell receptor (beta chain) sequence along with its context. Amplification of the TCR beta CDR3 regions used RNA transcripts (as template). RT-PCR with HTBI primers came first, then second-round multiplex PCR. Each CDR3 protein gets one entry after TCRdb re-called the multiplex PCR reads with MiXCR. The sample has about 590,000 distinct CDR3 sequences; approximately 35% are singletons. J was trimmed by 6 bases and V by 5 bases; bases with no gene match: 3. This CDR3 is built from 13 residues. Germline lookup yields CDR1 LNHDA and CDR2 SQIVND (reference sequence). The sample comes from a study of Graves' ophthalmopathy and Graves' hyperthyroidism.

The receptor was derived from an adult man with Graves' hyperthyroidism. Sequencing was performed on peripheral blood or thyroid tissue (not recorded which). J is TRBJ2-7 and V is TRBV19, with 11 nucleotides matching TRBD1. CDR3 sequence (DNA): TGTGCCAGTAGTGGAGGGACAGGGGGCGAGCAGTACTTC. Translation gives CASSGGTGGEQYF.